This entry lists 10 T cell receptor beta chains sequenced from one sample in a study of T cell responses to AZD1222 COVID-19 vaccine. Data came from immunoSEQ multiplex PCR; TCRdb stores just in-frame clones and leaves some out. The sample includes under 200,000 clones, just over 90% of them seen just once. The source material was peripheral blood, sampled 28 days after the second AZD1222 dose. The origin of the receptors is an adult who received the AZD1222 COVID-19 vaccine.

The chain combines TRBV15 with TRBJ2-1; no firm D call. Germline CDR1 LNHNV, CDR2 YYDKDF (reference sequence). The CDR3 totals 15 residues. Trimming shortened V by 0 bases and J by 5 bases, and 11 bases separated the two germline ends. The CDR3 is CATSRDLGSNNEQFF. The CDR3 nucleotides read TGTGCCACCAGCAGAGATCTAGGCAGTAACAATGAGCAGTTCTTC. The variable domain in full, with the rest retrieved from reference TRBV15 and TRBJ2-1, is DAMVIQNPRYQVTQFGKPVTLSCSQTLNHNVMYWYQQKSSQAPKLLFHYYDKDFNNEADTPDNFQSRRPNTSFCFLDIRSPGLGDTAMYLCATSRDLGSNNEQFFGPGTRLTVL.

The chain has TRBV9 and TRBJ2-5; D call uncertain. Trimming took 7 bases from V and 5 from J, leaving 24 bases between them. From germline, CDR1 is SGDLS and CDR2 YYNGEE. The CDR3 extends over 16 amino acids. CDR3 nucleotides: TGTGCCAGCGGACCCGTTTCTAGTGCGCCGGTGGAGACCCAGTACTTC. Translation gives CASGPVSSAPVETQYF.

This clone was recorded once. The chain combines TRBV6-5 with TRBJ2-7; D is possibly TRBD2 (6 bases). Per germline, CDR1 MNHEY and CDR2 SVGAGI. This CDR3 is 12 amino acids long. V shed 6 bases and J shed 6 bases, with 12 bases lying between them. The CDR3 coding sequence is TGTGCCAGCAGCCCCCTCGGGAGCGAGCAGTACTTC. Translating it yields CASSPLGSEQYF.

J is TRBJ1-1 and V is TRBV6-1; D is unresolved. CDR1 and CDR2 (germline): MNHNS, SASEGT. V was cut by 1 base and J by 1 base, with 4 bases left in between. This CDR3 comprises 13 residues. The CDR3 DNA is TGTGCCAGCAGTGAAGGATGGAACACTGAAGCTTTCTTT. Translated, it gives CASSEGWNTEAFF.

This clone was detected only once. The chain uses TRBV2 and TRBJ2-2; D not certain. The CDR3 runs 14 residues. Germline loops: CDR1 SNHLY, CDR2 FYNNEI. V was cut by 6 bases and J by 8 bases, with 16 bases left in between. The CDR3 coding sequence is TGTGCCAGCAGGCTCCCGGGTAGGGCTGGGGAGCTGTTTTTT. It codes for CASRLPGRAGELFF.

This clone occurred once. CDR3 coding DNA: TGCGCCAGCAGCGAGGGGGGGACCTATGGCTACACCTTC. Residues: CASSEGGTYGYTF. The rearrangement links TRBV10-2 to TRBJ1-2, with D maybe TRBD1 (6 bases). CDR1 WSHSY and CDR2 SAAADI come from the germline V gene. This CDR3 has 13 residues. The V end lost 6 bases, the J end lost 4 bases, and 12 bases lay between the germline ends.

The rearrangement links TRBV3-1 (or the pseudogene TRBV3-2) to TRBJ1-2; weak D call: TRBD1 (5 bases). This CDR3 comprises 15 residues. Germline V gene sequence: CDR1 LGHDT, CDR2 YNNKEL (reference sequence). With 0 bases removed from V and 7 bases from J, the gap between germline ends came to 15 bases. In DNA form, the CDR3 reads TGTGCCAGCAGCCAAGATGGTATAAGGGGCGGTGGCTACACCTTC. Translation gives CASSQDGIRGGGYTF.

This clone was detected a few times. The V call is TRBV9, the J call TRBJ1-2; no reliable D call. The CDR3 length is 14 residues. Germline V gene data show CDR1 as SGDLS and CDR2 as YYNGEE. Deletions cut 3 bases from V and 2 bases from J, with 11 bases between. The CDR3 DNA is TGTGCCAGCAGCGCTAATATAGTGAACTATGGCTACACCTTC. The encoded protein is CASSANIVNYGYTF. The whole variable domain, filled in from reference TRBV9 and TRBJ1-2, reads DSGVTQTPKHLITATGQRVTLRCSPRSGDLSVYWYQQSLDQGLQFLIQYYNGEERAKGNILERFSAQQFPDLHSELNLSSLELGDSALYFCASSANIVNYGYTFGSGTRLTVV.

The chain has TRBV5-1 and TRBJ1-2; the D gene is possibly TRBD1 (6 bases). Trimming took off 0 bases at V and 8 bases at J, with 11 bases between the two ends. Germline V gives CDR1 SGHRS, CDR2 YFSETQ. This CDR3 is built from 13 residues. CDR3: CASSLVGGRGYTF. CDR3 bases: TGCGCCAGCAGCTTGGTGGGGGGCCGGGGCTACACCTTC.

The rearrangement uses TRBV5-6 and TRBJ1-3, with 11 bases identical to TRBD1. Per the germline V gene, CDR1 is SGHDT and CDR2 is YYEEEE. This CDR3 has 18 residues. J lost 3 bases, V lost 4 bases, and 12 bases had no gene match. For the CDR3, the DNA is TGTGCCAGCAGCACCCCCGGACAGGGGGCAATTGGTGGAAACACCATATATTTT. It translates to CASSTPGQGAIGGNTIYF.